Each of the 26 T cell receptor beta chains below was sequenced from the same sample in a study of blood T cell repertoires in COVID-19. This table comes from immunoSEQ multiplex PCR, and its TCRdb copy is limited to in-frame clones, with some not included. The sample yields approximately 89,000 clones, 80% to 90% seen once. The sample was peripheral blood. Receptor source: a human donor in a cohort sampled during active COVID-19.

This chain uses TRBV5-1 with TRBJ1-2, with 7 bases that match TRBD1. Germline V gene data show CDR1 as SGHRS and CDR2 as YFSETQ. After removal of 4 bases from V and 4 bases from J, the junction contained 7 bases not matched to a gene. The CDR3 is 14 residues long. This CDR3 is CASSRDRVGYGYTF. CDR3 nucleotides: TGCGCCAGCAGCAGAGACAGGGTGGGCTATGGCTACACCTTC.

The chain employs TRBV6-1 and TRBJ1-5; D is ambiguous. Trimming left V 5 bases short and J 3 bases short, with 14 bases between. The CDR3 runs to 15 residues. Germline lookup yields CDR1 MNHNS and CDR2 SASEGT. The CDR3 reads CASSTPWQINQPQHF. The CDR3 DNA follows: TGTGCCAGCAGTACCCCGTGGCAGATCAATCAGCCCCAGCATTTT.

The rearrangement joins TRBV5-1 to TRBJ2-1; 7 bases map to TRBD1. The CDR3 spans 15 residues. With V trimmed by 4 bases and J by 0 bases, 4 bases remained unmatched. Germline CDR1 and CDR2: SGHRS and YFSETQ. For the CDR3, the DNA is TGCGCCAGCAGCCCGGGGACAGCCTCCTACAATGAGCAGTTCTTC. Protein: CASSPGTASYNEQFF.

The chain employs TRBV10-1 and TRBJ2-3, with unresolved D. CDR3 length equals 14 residues. From germline, CDR1 is WNHNN and CDR2 SYGVQD (reference sequence). Trimming took 0 bases from V and 2 from J, leaving 6 bases between them. CDR3 nucleotide sequence: TGCGCCAGCAGTGAGTCGTTTAACACAGATACGCAGTATTTT. Translation gives CASSESFNTDTQYF.

This clone has just a few counts. V and J are TRBV5-1 and TRBJ2-3; D is ambiguous. With 4 bases removed from V and 4 bases from J, the gap between germline ends came to 13 bases. Germline CDR1 and CDR2: SGHRS and YFSETQ. The length of the CDR3 is 14 residues. The CDR3 reads CASSPPSSPDTQYF. CDR3 DNA sequence: TGCGCCAGCAGCCCTCCTAGTTCCCCAGATACGCAGTATTTT.

The CDR3 coding sequence is TGCGCCAGCAGTTATTTCCTCCGCCAAGAGACCCAGTACTTC. Its protein product is CASSYFLRQETQYF. The chain links TRBV5-1 to TRBJ2-5, with D unclear. In germline, CDR1 is SGHRS, CDR2 YFSETQ. Between the trimmed V and J ends, which lost 5 bases and 1 base, there was a span of 12 bases. The length of the CDR3 is 14 residues. Complete variable domain (other parts from reference TRBV5-1 and TRBJ2-5): KAGVTQTPRYLIKTRGQQVTLSCSPISGHRSVSWYQQTPGQGLQFLFEYFSETQRNKGNFPGRFSGRQFSNSRSEMNVSTLELGDSALYLCASSYFLRQETQYFGPGTRLLVL.

The chain couples TRBV5-1 to TRBJ2-5; TRBD2 agrees at 8 bases. The ends lost 1 base at V and 2 bases at J; junction bases unmatched: 7. CDR3 length equals 16 residues. Germline V gene sequence: CDR1 SGHRS, CDR2 YFSETQ. DNA for the CDR3: TGCGCCAGCAGCTTGTCGTCCAGCGGGGGACAAGAGACCCAGTACTTC. As protein: CASSLSSSGGQETQYF.

This sequence joins TRBV7-9 and TRBJ2-5, with D perhaps matching TRBD1 (5 bases). Trimming removed 1 base from V and 7 bases from J, with 10 bases in between. The CDR3 consists of 13 residues. Looked up from germline, CDR1 is SEHNR and CDR2 is FQNEAQ (reference sequence). Written as DNA, the CDR3 is TGTGCCAGCAGCTTAGAAGGGGAAGGGACCCAGTACTTC. This gives the protein CASSLEGEGTQYF. The full variable domain, in which reference TRBV7-9 and TRBJ2-5 provide the parts outside the CDR3, is DTGVSQNPRHKITKRGQNVTFRCDPISEHNRLYWYRQTLGQGPEFLTYFQNEAQLEKSRLLSDRFSAERPKGSFSTLEIQRTEQGDSAMYLCASSLEGEGTQYFGPGTRLLVL.

The chain uses TRBV10-2 and TRBJ2-7; 8 bases align to TRBD1. J was trimmed by 0 bases and V by 2 bases; bases with no gene match: 3. CDR3 length equals 15 residues. CDR1 is WSHSY and CDR2 is SAAADI in the germline V gene. Here the CDR3 DNA reads TGCGCCAGCAGTGAGAGAACAGGGGGCTCCTACGAGCAGTACTTC. Amino acid sequence: CASSERTGGSYEQYF.

The genes are TRBV14 and TRBJ2-7, with 12 bases that match TRBD2. This CDR3 contains 15 residues. Germline CDR1 and CDR2: SGHDN and FVKESK. Trimming at V came to 4 bases and at J to 2 bases, leaving 3 bases not matched to a gene. This CDR3 reads CASSPGLAGPYEQYF. CDR3 coding DNA: TGTGCCAGCAGCCCAGGACTAGCGGGGCCCTACGAGCAGTACTTC.

The chain has TRBV18 and TRBJ1-6; D possibly corresponds to TRBD1 (5 bases). Trimming removed 4 bases from V and 3 bases from J, with 13 bases in between. The CDR3 runs 16 residues. Germline lookup yields CDR1 KGHSH and CDR2 LQKENI. The CDR3 spells CASSQLDTFYNSPLHF. In DNA form, the CDR3 reads TGTGCCAGCTCACAACTGGACACCTTCTATAATTCACCCCTCCACTTT.

V gene TRBV19 combines with J gene TRBJ1-5; D gene unclear. The V end lost 7 bases, the J end lost 3 bases, and 19 bases lay between the germline ends. CDR1 and CDR2 (germline): LNHDA, SQIVND (reference sequence). The CDR3 is 16 amino acids. The CDR3 region is CASTPRGGRDNQPQHF. In DNA form, the CDR3 reads TGTGCCAGTACCCCTCGAGGAGGGAGGGACAATCAGCCCCAGCATTTT.

The chain recombines TRBV7-9 with TRBJ2-5; possibly TRBD2 for D (5 bases). CDR3 length: 14 amino acids. The germline CDR1 and CDR2 sequences are SEHNR and FQNEAQ (reference sequence). Trimming cost V 5 bases and J 1 base, with 11 bases left between them. CDR3 sequence: CASSHSGIQETQYF. The CDR3 bases are TGTGCCAGCAGCCACTCGGGGATCCAAGAGACCCAGTACTTC.

The chain joins TRBV5-6 to TRBJ2-3; D remains unclear. The V end was cut by 3 bases, the J end by 0 bases, with 8 bases between. Germline V gives CDR1 SGHDT, CDR2 YYEEEE. This CDR3 contains 14 residues. CDR3 nucleotides: TGTGCCAGCAGCTCTAGTGCTAGCACAGATACGCAGTATTTT. It is translated as CASSSSASTDTQYF. Using reference TRBV5-6 and TRBJ2-3 for the parts outside the CDR3, the full variable domain is DAGVTQSPTHLIKTRGQQVTLRCSPKSGHDTVSWYQQALGQGPQFIFQYYEEEERQRGNFPDRFSGHQFPNYSSELNVNALLLGDSALYLCASSSSASTDTQYFGPGTRLTVL.

The V call is TRBV4-2, the J call TRBJ1-1, with D unclear. Germline V CDR1 and CDR2: LGHNA, YNFKEQ. This CDR3 has 12 residues. Trimming shortened V by 4 bases and J by 1 base, and 4 bases separated the two germline ends. The DNA for the CDR3 is TGTGCCAGCAGCCCCCAGAACACTGAAGCTTTCTTT. This codes for CASSPQNTEAFF.

The chain has TRBV28 and TRBJ1-2; D gene unclear. This CDR3 spans 12 amino acids. V lost 4 bases to trimming and J lost 11 bases, with 14 bases between them. CDR1 and CDR2 from the germline V gene are MDHEN and SYDVKM. The CDR3 bases are TGTGCCAGCAGTTGGGAAGCTTCGGGGTACACCTTC. The encoded protein is CASSWEASGYTF.

V gene TRBV7-8 combines with J gene TRBJ1-5, with a weak D call TRBD1 (6 bases). Trimming removed 1 base at V and 6 bases at J, with 13 bases between. The CDR3 sequence is 15 residues long. Germline CDR1 and CDR2: SGHVS and FQNEAQ. CDR3: CASSLEFRGGQPQHF. The CDR3 bases are TGTGCCAGCAGCTTAGAGTTCAGGGGCGGTCAGCCCCAGCATTTT.

The chain carries TRBV5-1 and TRBJ2-7, with D possibly being TRBD2 (6 bases). This CDR3 region has 14 residues. The germline V gene encodes CDR1 SGHRS and CDR2 YFSETQ. Trimming pared 0 bases from V and 4 bases from J, leaving 11 bases between. CDR3 nucleotides: TGCGCCAGCAGCTTGGCCGGGACTGATTACGAGCAGTACTTC. It translates to CASSLAGTDYEQYF.

The chain recombines TRBV6-5 with TRBJ1-6, with 9 positions matching TRBD1. Germline CDR1 MNHEY, CDR2 SVGAGI. The CDR3 is 15 residues long. J was trimmed by 15 bases and V by 4 bases; bases with no gene match: 13. CDR3 DNA sequence: TGTGCCAGCAGTTTAATACGGGACAGGGCATCTCGCCTCCACTTT. Protein: CASSLIRDRASRLHF.

This clone has just a few counts. This chain links TRBV7-8 with TRBJ1-2, with D perhaps TRBD1 (6 bases). The CDR3 loop spans 13 amino acids. The ends were cut back, 5 bases at V and 4 bases at J, with 11 bases in the middle. Per germline, CDR1 SGHVS and CDR2 FQNEAQ. The CDR3 reads CASSPGQIYGYTF. CDR3 sequence (DNA): TGTGCCAGCAGCCCAGGACAGATCTATGGCTACACCTTC.

This chain connects TRBV5-4 to TRBJ1-2, with a tentative D call TRBD1 (5 bases). The germline V gene has CDR1 SGHNT and CDR2 YYREEE (reference sequence). CDR3 size: 16 residues. V was pared by 5 bases and J by 7 bases, with 24 bases between. The CDR3 DNA sequence: TGTGCCAGCAGATTAGACAGCTCTACTCCCGTGAGTGGCTACACCTTC. It is translated as CASRLDSSTPVSGYTF.

The rearrangement joins TRBV5-8 to TRBJ2-2; D unclear. CDR1 and CDR2 (germline): SGHTS, YDEGEE. The germline V and J ends were trimmed by 3 bases and 7 bases, with 13 bases remaining between them. The CDR3 extends over 14 amino acids. The CDR3 DNA is TGTGCCAGCAGCTATCGCCAGGCCGGCGGGGAGCTGTTTTTT. Its protein is CASSYRQAGGELFF.

The V gene is TRBV18, the J gene TRBJ2-1, with TRBD2 identical over 9 bases. Germline V gene sequence: CDR1 KGHSH, CDR2 LQKENI. V shed 3 bases and J 6 bases; nucleotides not matched to a gene: 9. This CDR3 region has 16 residues. CDR3 residues: CASSPSSGVLGNEQFF. As DNA, the CDR3 is TGTGCCAGCTCACCGTCTAGCGGGGTCCTTGGCAATGAGCAGTTCTTC.

The chain employs TRBV6-6 and TRBJ1-5; tentatively, D is TRBD1 (6 bases). The V end was cut by 2 bases, the J end by 1 base, with 12 bases between. This CDR3 has 16 amino acids. CDR1 is MNHNY and CDR2 is SVGAGI in the germline V gene (reference sequence). Written as DNA, the CDR3 is TGTGCCAGCAGTTACAAGGCGACAGGAAGCAATCAGCCCCAGCATTTT. Amino acid sequence: CASSYKATGSNQPQHF.

The V gene is TRBV5-1, the J gene TRBJ2-5; TRBD1 matches 10 bases. Germline assignment: CDR1 SGHRS and CDR2 YFSETQ. This CDR3 has 16 residues. V gave up 2 bases and J gave up 1 base; unmatched junction bases: 5. Written as DNA, the CDR3 is TGCGCCAGCAGCTTTGGACAGGGGGGAACCCAAGAGACCCAGTACTTC. It yields the protein CASSFGQGGTQETQYF.

The gene calls are TRBV6-6 and TRBJ2-6; 10 nucleotides match TRBD1. V dropped 6 bases and J dropped 1; count of bases not matched to a gene: 9. The CDR3 loop spans 18 amino acids. Looked up from germline, CDR1 is MNHNY and CDR2 is SVGAGI (reference sequence). The CDR3 is CASSRQGADRSGANVLTF. The CDR3, as DNA: TGTGCCAGCAGCCGACAGGGGGCAGATCGGTCTGGGGCCAACGTCCTGACTTTC.